These 11 T cell receptor beta chains were all obtained from the same sample, sequenced in a study of cytomegalovirus exposure and HLA in healthy donors. The PCR employed 60 Vbeta primers together with 13 Jbeta primers. This table comes from immunoSEQ multiplex PCR, and its TCRdb copy is limited to in-frame clones, with some not included. In the table there are around 110,000 clones, around two thirds of which are singletons. Material: PBMCs. All receptors come from a woman aged 40 to 50 in good health and CMV-seropositive.

The chain links TRBV7-9 to TRBJ1-4, with no clear D. V was shortened by 4 bases and J by 7 bases, with 7 bases between the two germline ends. Germline V gene lookup returns CDR1 SEHNR and CDR2 FQNEAQ (reference sequence). This CDR3 is 12 amino acids long. The CDR3 DNA reads TGTGCCAGCAGCTCGTCTTTTGAAAAACTGTTTTTT. This translates into CASSSSFEKLFF.

The chain uses TRBV6-5 and TRBJ2-4; maybe TRBD2 (6 bases). This CDR3 spans 14 amino acids. V gave up 5 bases and J gave up 0 bases, with 8 bases separating them. Germline CDR1 and CDR2: MNHEY and SVGAGI. The CDR3 DNA follows: TGTGCCAGCAGTCAGGGACTAGCCAAAAACATTCAGTACTTC. Translated, it gives CASSQGLAKNIQYF.

The J gene is TRBJ2-7, the V gene TRBV18; 10 bases align to TRBD1. CDR1 and CDR2 (germline): KGHSH, LQKENI. This CDR3 is built from 17 residues. V lost 5 bases and J lost 0; bases outside the gene matches: 10. The CDR3, as DNA: TGTGCCAGCTCATCCCGGGACAGGGGCGCTTACTCCTACGAGCAGTACTTC. It encodes CASSSRDRGAYSYEQYF. The variable domain in full, completed from reference TRBV18 and TRBJ2-7, reads NAGVMQNPRHLVRRRGQEARLRCSPMKGHSHVYWYRQLPEEGLKFMVYLQKENIIDESGMPKERFSAEFPKEGPSILRIQQVVRGDSAAYFCASSSRDRGAYSYEQYFGPGTRLTVT.

V and J are TRBV30 and TRBJ2-1; the match to TRBD2 covers 13 bases. Germline trimming cut 2 bases from V and 7 bases from J; bases unmatched to any gene: 2. The length of the CDR3 is 14 residues. Germline assignment: CDR1 GTSNPN and CDR2 SVGIG (reference sequence). The CDR3 DNA reads TGTGCCTGGAGTACGGGACTAGCGGGGAATGAGCAGTTCTTC. Protein product: CAWSTGLAGNEQFF.

This clone was recorded only once. This rearrangement joins TRBV14 to TRBJ2-1; 7 bases agree with TRBD2. The germline CDR1 and CDR2 sequences are SGHDN and FVKESK. Trimming removed 4 bases from V and 7 bases from J; junction bases left unmatched: 13. This CDR3 comprises 16 residues. DNA for the CDR3: TGTGCCAGCAGCCTTAGCTGGTTGCGGGAGAGTAATGAGCAGTTCTTC. It is translated as CASSLSWLRESNEQFF.

The chain employs TRBV5-8 and TRBJ2-3; 11 bases agree with TRBD2. The CDR3 has 15 residues. V shed 6 bases and J 2 bases; nucleotides not matched to a gene: 5. Germline values: CDR1 SGHTS, CDR2 YDEGEE. CDR3 protein: CASTRGLADTDTQYF. The CDR3 nucleotides are TGTGCCAGCACGAGGGGACTAGCGGACACAGATACGCAGTATTTT.

The DNA of the CDR3 is TGTGCCAGCAGGGGTTTAGGGGGCTTCAATTACAATGAGCAGTTCTTC. This gives the protein CASRGLGGFNYNEQFF. The chain employs TRBV27 and TRBJ2-1; 7 positions match TRBD1. The CDR3 consists of 16 residues. Germline loops: CDR1 MNHEY, CDR2 SMNVEV (reference sequence). The junction had 12 bases not matched to a gene; V was cut back by 6 bases and J by 4 bases.

This chain uses TRBV7-2 with TRBJ2-1; 13 nucleotides match TRBD2. This CDR3 has 15 residues. The germline gives CDR1 SGHTA, CDR2 FQGNSA. With 5 bases clipped from V and 6 bases from J, the junction kept 4 bases outside the gene matches. The CDR3 is CASSLRTSGSNEQFF. The CDR3 DNA reads TGTGCCAGCAGCCTTAGGACTAGCGGGAGCAATGAGCAGTTCTTC.

The rearrangement joins TRBV19 to TRBJ1-2; D unclear. V was cut by 1 base and J by 0 bases, with 9 bases left in between. The CDR3 has 15 residues. From germline, CDR1 is LNHDA and CDR2 SQIVND (reference sequence). CDR3 loop: CASSIVGASNYGYTF. CDR3 DNA sequence: TGTGCCAGTAGTATAGTTGGAGCCTCTAACTATGGCTACACCTTC.

This chain connects TRBV7-9 to TRBJ2-3; D remains ambiguous. CDR3 length equals 14 residues. V was pared by 2 bases and J by 0 bases, with 6 bases between. Germline V lookup: CDR1 SEHNR, CDR2 FQNEAQ (reference sequence). CDR3 residues: CASSLSSSTDTQYF. For the CDR3, the DNA is TGTGCCAGCAGCTTAAGCTCTAGCACAGATACGCAGTATTTT. The entire variable domain, with the rest obtained from reference TRBV7-9 and TRBJ2-3, is as follows: DTGVSQNPRHKITKRGQNVTFRCDPISEHNRLYWYRQTLGQGPEFLTYFQNEAQLEKSRLLSDRFSAERPKGSFSTLEIQRTEQGDSAMYLCASSLSSSTDTQYFGPGTRLTVL.

This chain links TRBV9 with TRBJ2-3; the match to TRBD2 covers 9 bases. J was trimmed by 4 bases and V by 0 bases; bases with no gene match: 18. This CDR3 comprises 20 residues. The germline CDR1 and CDR2 sequences are SGDLS and YYNGEE. The CDR3 region has the DNA TGTGCCAGCAGCGTAGCTACAGCGGGAGGAACCTCGCTTCGTGCAGATACGCAGTATTTT. It codes for CASSVATAGGTSLRADTQYF.